One TCR beta chain is described in this entry. No antigen is known for it. No base-level quality is on record; no much larger clone is a single base apart. The sample is drawn from a study of T cell responses to AZD1222 COVID-19 vaccine (dated by TCRdb to the early 2020s). The study in broad terms: AZD1222 recipients with second doses at about 4 weeks or about 12 weeks were pooled, because spike-specific TCR depth and breadth did not differ between schedules. A total of 230 or so trial participants underwent TCR sequencing, of whom some 210 received two doses of AZD1222 and 26 received two doses of the MenACWY control vaccine. Trial participants were enrolled by age into 18-55, 56-69 and 70-plus year subgroups, with around 140, 26 and 57 TCR-sequenced participants respectively. Points the paper makes about the study in general: Only five or six AZD1222 recipients were SARS-CoV-2 seropositive at baseline, limiting conclusions about previously exposed vaccinees. CD4 TCRs associated with the vaccine covered the entire spike protein, and the dominant responses were in regions 160-218 and 743-854. Most participants were white British and females outnumbered males, and the authors suggested that clonal diversity may have been underestimated. Because no day 14 peak-response samples were available, repertoires were characterized only after the peak T cell response. Reportedly, almost half of the unique spike-specific TCRs recognized epitopes lying outside the regions that are mutated in the B.1.351 and B.1.1.7 variants. The 56-69-year group was small, and its depth increase did not reach significance, likely because of low power. A significant rise in spike-specific TCR breadth and depth was observed after two AZD1222 doses relative to day 0 and relative to MenACWY recipients.

The CDR3 regions of human TCRbeta chains were analyzed by immunosequencing. Processing in the source paper ran as follows. TCRs in the repertoires were matched against a reference library of SARS-CoV-2-specific TCRs that had been generated with the MIRA antigen-specificity platform. Breadth meant the fraction of unique TCRs that were SARS-CoV-2-associated, whereas depth meant the fraction of total T cells that were SARS-CoV-2-associated. Each spike-specific TCR was assigned to its reactive spike region and to a CD4 or CD8 class using the MIRA data. Log10-transformed breadth and depth values were compared by one-way ANOVA with Sidak's multiple comparisons tests. TCRdb re-hosts the immuneACCESS table, in-frame sequences only. Its copies lack some clones; in the studies checked, an unresolved V gene accounts for under half of them, and the cause for the rest is not known. V and J calls plus clone size are reproduced from that table; the DNA served to infer D and trimming. The sample table records under 150,000 clones; about 90% of these occur just once. The ten largest clones add up to around 5% of the sample.

According to the study, the label for this sample's time point signals: baseline before first vaccination. Vaccinee samples came from UK trials COV001 and COV002, including a single-blind randomized controlled phase 2/3 trial of AZD1222 (ChAdOx1 nCoV-19) in healthy adults. For TCRbeta chain sequencing, PBMC samples were collected from trial participants at day 0 and at day 28 after the second dose. The V and J ends are trimmed by 2 bases and 4 bases, leaving 20 bases between them. Reading from cysteine to phenylalanine, the CDR3 counts 17 amino acids. Only the CDR3 DNA stays, 51 bases, in frame from base 1. CDR1 KGHSH and CDR2 LQKENI were looked up in the germline V gene.

Material: peripheral blood, obtained on day 0 of AZD1222 vaccination. The sequence links TRBV18 to TRBJ1-1; the D gene cannot be named for sure. The source of this sequence is an adult in good health. The sequence in DNA is TGTGCCAGCTCACCAGCTAACCCGGACGGGGATTTCACTGAAGCTTTCTTT. This gives the protein CASSPANPDGDFTEAFF.